The 16 T cell receptor beta chains below were found in one sample sequenced in a study of CD8 T cells in ankylosing spondylitis. TCRdb re-called the 5' RACE reads with MiXCR, one entry per CDR3 protein. The sample includes about 160,000 distinct CDR3 sequences, around a tenth seen only once; the top ten take about 15%. Sequencing was done on a sample of blood, either unsorted or a sorted T cell fraction (not recorded which). The receptor source for this set is a female donor with ankylosing spondylitis or in good health (not recorded which).

This clonotype came up a few times. The chain couples TRBV5-1 to TRBJ2-2; D not certain. Germline assignment: CDR1 SGHRS and CDR2 YFSETQ. This CDR3 region has 12 residues. V lost 1 base and J 3 bases, leaving 1 base between the germline ends. The CDR3 DNA sequence: TGCGCCAGCAGCTTGCACACCGGGGAGCTGTTTTTT. Translated: CASSLHTGELFF.

This clonotype was counted between two and nine times. V and J are TRBV30 and TRBJ2-5, with D hard to call. Trimming shortened V by 3 bases and J by 5 bases, and 7 bases separated the two germline ends. Germline V gene data show CDR1 as GTSNPN and CDR2 as SVGIG (reference sequence). The CDR3 runs 11 residues. The CDR3 DNA reads as TGTGCCTGGAGCGAGGAGGAGACCCAGTACTTC. Its protein product is CAWSEEETQYF.

The chain uses TRBV7-6 and TRBJ2-3, with 9 bases identical to TRBD2. CDR3 length: 17 residues. V was pared by 5 bases and J by 3 bases, with 12 bases of the junction left unmatched. Germline V gene data show CDR1 as SGHVS and CDR2 as FNYEAQ. CDR3 bases: TGTGCCAGCAGCCCCGACCCACTAGCGGGTGGAACAGATACGCAGTATTTT. Residues: CASSPDPLAGGTDTQYF.

The table lists this clonotype with a few counts. The chain uses TRBV4-3 and TRBJ2-1, with 9 bases aligning to TRBD1. CDR3 length: 16 residues. Trimming at V came to 0 bases and at J to 7 bases, leaving 7 bases not matched to a gene. The V gene's germline CDR1 is LGHNA and CDR2 YSLEER. The CDR3 protein is CASSQDQDRGRNEQFF. CDR3 bases: TGCGCCAGCAGCCAAGATCAGGACAGGGGCCGGAATGAGCAGTTCTTC.

This clonotype was counted between two and nine times. The V call is TRBV7-8, the J call TRBJ2-3, with 13 positions matching TRBD2. With 3 bases clipped from V and 4 bases from J, the junction kept 7 bases outside the gene matches. The CDR3 covers 17 residues. Germline V lookup: CDR1 SGHVS, CDR2 FQNEAQ. The CDR3 spells CASSLGLAGPGADTQYF. The CDR3 nucleotides read TGTGCCAGCAGCTTGGGACTAGCGGGACCAGGGGCAGATACGCAGTATTTT.

This clonotype appeared a few times. The chain carries TRBV11-2 and TRBJ2-1; 8 bases fit TRBD2. CDR1 and CDR2 (germline): SGHAT, FQNNGV. With V trimmed by 2 bases and J by 2 bases, 5 bases remained unmatched. The CDR3 is 16 amino acids. The CDR3 here is CASSLRGSGAYNEQFF. DNA of the CDR3: TGTGCCAGCAGCTTACGGGGTAGCGGGGCCTACAATGAGCAGTTCTTC.

This clonotype was observed many times. This chain links TRBV20-1 with TRBJ2-1; no firm D call. The V end lost 3 bases, the J end lost 8 bases, and 11 bases lay between the germline ends. CDR3 length: 12 residues. Germline V CDR1 and CDR2: DFQATT, SNEGSKA (reference sequence). This chain's CDR3 is CSASDDVDEQFF. The CDR3 DNA sequence: TGCAGTGCTAGTGACGACGTCGATGAGCAGTTCTTC.

This clonotype was recorded at least ten times. The V call is TRBV2, the J call TRBJ1-1, with 7 bases lining up with TRBD1. The CDR3 covers 13 residues. Trimming at V came to 5 bases and at J to 4 bases, leaving 4 bases not matched to a gene. The germline V gene has CDR1 SNHLY and CDR2 FYNNEI. The CDR3 DNA reads TGTGCCAGCAGTCCAGACAGGGTCACTGAAGCTTTCTTT. Translation: CASSPDRVTEAFF.

This clonotype is classed as medium-sized. The V call is TRBV28, the J call TRBJ2-7; 7 positions agree with TRBD1. The CDR3 is 14 residues long. CDR1 is MDHEN and CDR2 is SYDVKM in the germline V gene. J gave up 4 bases and V 2 bases, and 5 bases lay outside the gene matches. CDR3 region: CASSLRGLTYEQYF. In nucleotides, the CDR3 is TGTGCCAGCAGTTTAAGGGGGCTGACGTACGAGCAGTACTTC.

The chain combines TRBV9 with TRBJ1-2; D is unresolved. V was pared by 3 bases and J by 2 bases, with 14 bases between. The CDR3 is 15 residues long. Germline CDR1 is SGDLS and CDR2 is YYNGEE. CDR3 loop: CASSAVQTLNYGYTF. The CDR3 nucleotides read TGTGCCAGCAGCGCCGTACAGACTCTGAACTATGGCTACACCTTC.

This sequence joins TRBV7-2 and TRBJ2-5; 8 bases line up with TRBD2. J lost 1 base, V lost 2 bases, and 9 bases had no gene match. The germline CDR1 and CDR2 sequences are SGHTA and FQGNSA. CDR3 length equals 17 residues. The CDR3 region is CASSLNRAGGTQETQYF. CDR3 DNA: TGTGCCAGCAGCTTAAATCGGGCGGGAGGCACCCAAGAGACCCAGTACTTC.

V usage is TRBV7-8 and J usage is TRBJ2-3; D unclear. The V end lost 2 bases, the J end lost 6 bases, and 18 bases lay between the germline ends. The CDR3 is 16 residues long. The V gene's germline CDR1 is SGHVS and CDR2 FQNEAQ. Here the CDR3 reads CASSLKFRAPPDTQYF. The CDR3 DNA follows: TGTGCCAGCAGCTTAAAGTTCCGAGCTCCGCCGGATACGCAGTATTTT.

V gene TRBV12-3 or TRBV12-4 combines with J gene TRBJ2-7; the D gene is possibly TRBD1 (6 bases). This CDR3 is built from 15 residues. V was clipped by 5 bases and J by 2 bases, with 16 bases between them. This CDR3 is CASSPGQPLPYEQYF. The CDR3 bases are TGTGCCAGCAGTCCAGGACAGCCGCTACCCTACGAGCAGTACTTC.

The gene calls are TRBV7-2 and TRBJ2-7, with TRBD1 as a possible D gene (6 bases). The length of the CDR3 is 12 residues. Trimming pared 5 bases from V and 4 bases from J, leaving 9 bases between. Germline V gene lookup returns CDR1 SGHTA and CDR2 FQGNSA. CDR3 nucleotides: TGTGCCAGCAGCCAGAGGGGGTACGAGCAGTACTTC. Translated, it gives CASSQRGYEQYF.

This clonotype was seen a few times. The chain joins TRBV4-3 to TRBJ2-3; D might be TRBD1 (6 bases). CDR3 length: 14 residues. Trimming removed 1 base at V and 6 bases at J, with 11 bases between. Germline V lookup: CDR1 LGHNA, CDR2 YSLEER. In DNA form, the CDR3 reads TGCGCCAGCAGCCAAGCCGCAGGGGAGGATACGCAGTATTTT. Amino acid sequence: CASSQAAGEDTQYF.

The chain combines TRBV27 with TRBJ2-7; D may be TRBD1 (5 bases). The V gene's germline CDR1 is MNHEY and CDR2 SMNVEV (reference sequence). V lost 6 bases, J lost 4 bases, and 13 bases lay in between. This CDR3 is built from 13 residues. As DNA, the CDR3 is TGTGCCAGCAGCAAAGGGGTAACTTACGAGCAGTACTTC. Its protein product is CASSKGVTYEQYF.